Described below is a single TCR beta chain sequence and its context. The assay was immunoSEQ multiplex PCR, and TCRdb's table has in-frame clones only and misses some. The sample includes 75,000 or so clones, around four fifths of them seen just once. This sample was included in a study of blood T cell repertoires in COVID-19. Study-level background: Sample material is recorded as cDNA or gDNA derived from T cells, B-cell-depleted T cells, or PBMCs.

Germline V gene lookup returns CDR1 SGHNT and CDR2 YENEEA. This CDR3 comprises 14 residues. Trimming pared 5 bases from V and 1 base from J, leaving 11 bases between. The sequence derives from a woman of 80 years or more with acute or convalescent COVID-19. Sequenced sample: peripheral blood. This chain joins TRBV11-3 and TRBJ1-1; possibly TRBD1 for D (6 bases). In DNA form, the CDR3 reads TGTGCCAGCAGCCCCGGCAGGGGGAACACTGAAGCTTTCTTT. Its protein product is CASSPGRGNTEAFF.